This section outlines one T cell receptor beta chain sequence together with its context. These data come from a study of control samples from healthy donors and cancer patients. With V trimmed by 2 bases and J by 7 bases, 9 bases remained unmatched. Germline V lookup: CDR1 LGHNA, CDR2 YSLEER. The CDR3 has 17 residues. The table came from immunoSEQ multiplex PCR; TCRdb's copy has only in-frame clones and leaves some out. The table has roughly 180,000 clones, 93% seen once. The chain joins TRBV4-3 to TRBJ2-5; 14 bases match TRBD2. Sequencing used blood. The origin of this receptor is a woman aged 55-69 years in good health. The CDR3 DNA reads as TGCGCCAGCAGCCAATCCCATCGAGGGACTAGCGGGAGGACCCAGTACTTC. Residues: CASSQSHRGTSGRTQYF.